This is a list of T cell receptor beta chains from one sample in a study of identical twins. Each CDR3 protein gets one entry after TCRdb re-called the 5' RACE reads with MiXCR. The profile covers about 340,000 distinct CDR3 sequences, with roughly an eighth appearing a single time and approximately 7.5% taken by the ten largest. This sample was shared with a second study, whose subject was yellow fever vaccine responses in identical twins.

The sample consisted of CD8+ T cells sorted from blood. All receptors derive from a young woman in good health. Each CDR3 is given with its conserved first and last residue. Fields, in order: V gene, clone size, CDR3 length, J gene, D gene, CDR3 protein, CDR3 DNA. A D gene is named only where the DNA matches it firmly. Rows may omit the clone size; those that give it use once, few, many or a size class.

TRBV6-1	many	13	TRBJ1-1	.	CASKVGGWDEAFF	TGTGCCAGCAAGGTAGGAGGGTGGGATGAAGCTTTCTTT
TRBV7-9	few	14	TRBJ2-3	.	CASSPRVGPDTQYF	TGTGCCAGCAGCCCCCGGGTCGGGCCAGATACGCAGTATTTT
TRBV7-6	.	15	TRBJ2-7	.	CASSSDTSANYEQYF	TGTGCCAGCAGCTCCGATACGAGCGCAAACTACGAGCAGTACTTC
TRBV6-5	.	15	TRBJ1-2	.	CASSYGGGGDYGYTF	TGTGCCAGCAGTTATGGTGGAGGGGGGGACTATGGCTACACCTTC
TRBV5-1	few	11	TRBJ2-1	TRBD1	CASSSGQGSFF	TGCGCCAGCAGCTCGGGACAGGGGTCGTTCTTC
TRBV11-1	.	12	TRBJ2-1	.	CASSRVPGPLFF	TGTGCCAGCAGTCGAGTACCTGGACCACTATTCTTC
TRBV4-2	.	15	TRBJ2-2	.	CASSQEQANTGELFF	TGTGCCAGCAGCCAAGAACAGGCGAACACCGGGGAGCTGTTTTTT
TRBV12-3/TRBV12-4	.	15	TRBJ2-2	TRBD2	CASSFAGGQTGELFF	TGTGCCAGCAGTTTTGCGGGGGGGCAAACCGGGGAGCTGTTTTTT
TRBV2	few	13	TRBJ2-3	.	CATGGGTTDTQYF	TGTGCAACAGGGGGAGGGACCACAGATACGCAGTATTTT
TRBV9	few	13	TRBJ1-1	.	CASSVVIGAEAFF	TGTGCCAGCAGCGTAGTGATCGGGGCCGAAGCTTTCTTT
TRBV6-1	.	11	TRBJ2-1	.	CVSSWGGEQFF	TGTGTCAGTAGTTGGGGTGGTGAGCAGTTCTTC
TRBV28	many	14	TRBJ2-5	TRBD2	CASTGGLAEETQYF	TGTGCCAGCACGGGGGGGCTAGCGGAAGAGACCCAGTACTTC
TRBV27	.	15	TRBJ2-7	TRBD2	CASSGGGPRGYEQYF	TGTGCCAGCAGTGGGGGAGGGCCCCGCGGATACGAGCAGTACTTC
TRBV6-5	few	15	TRBJ2-2	.	CASSYSSGLTGELFF	TGTGCCAGCAGTTACTCTTCAGGGCTAACCGGGGAGCTGTTTTTT
TRBV4-1	many	16	TRBJ1-1	.	CASSQAEGSRDTEAFF	TGCGCCAGCAGCCAAGCGGAGGGTTCAAGAGACACTGAAGCTTTCTTT
TRBV28	many	13	TRBJ1-2	.	CASSLRGSYGYTF	TGTGCCAGCAGTTTACGAGGGTCCTATGGCTACACCTTC
TRBV7-8	many	18	TRBJ1-5	.	CASSLAGYTGAGNQPQHF	TGTGCCAGCAGCTTAGCGGGGTACACCGGTGCGGGCAATCAGCCCCAGCATTTT
TRBV7-9	many	14	TRBJ1-1	.	CASSPRGAWTEAFF	TGTGCCAGCAGCCCCCGAGGCGCCTGGACTGAAGCTTTCTTT
TRBV29-1	.	13	TRBJ2-5	.	CSVTLGVGETQYF	TGCAGCGTTACTCTAGGGGTCGGAGAGACCCAGTACTTC
TRBV12-3/TRBV12-4	many	13	TRBJ2-1	.	CASTRRRAGEQFF	TGTGCCAGCACACGTCGGCGGGCGGGGGAGCAGTTCTTC
TRBV6-1	.	15	TRBJ2-5	TRBD2	CASSGTSGSGETQYF	TGTGCCAGCAGTGGGACTAGCGGGAGTGGGGAGACCCAGTACTTC
TRBV27	few	16	TRBJ2-2	TRBD1	CASSLSDRDRTGELFF	TGTGCCAGCAGTTTATCGGACAGGGATAGAACCGGGGAGCTGTTTTTT
TRBV29-1	many	10	TRBJ2-3	.	CSVRGDTQYF	TGCAGCGTTAGGGGGGATACGCAGTATTTT
TRBV6-2/TRBV6-3	.	16	TRBJ1-1	TRBD1	CASSYSDRGWDTEAFF	TGTGCCAGCAGTTACTCGGACAGGGGGTGGGACACTGAAGCTTTCTTT
TRBV16	many	15	TRBJ2-1	.	CASSQIAGSYNEQFF	TGTGCCAGCAGCCAAATCGCCGGCTCCTACAATGAGCAGTTCTTC
TRBV7-9	many	15	TRBJ2-7	.	CASSPRGFGSYEQYF	TGTGCCAGCAGCCCGAGGGGATTTGGCTCCTACGAGCAGTACTTC
TRBV20-1	few	16	TRBJ2-7	.	CSAREGGRTAAFEQYF	TGCAGTGCTAGAGAAGGGGGGAGGACAGCCGCTTTCGAGCAGTACTTC
TRBV12-3/TRBV12-4	few	13	TRBJ1-5	.	CASSFRGGQPQHF	TGTGCCAGCAGTTTCAGGGGAGGGCAGCCCCAGCATTTT
TRBV15	few	15	TRBJ2-5	TRBD2	CATSRDWTSKETQYF	TGTGCCACCAGCAGAGATTGGACTAGCAAAGAGACCCAGTACTTC
TRBV3-1	.	12	TRBJ2-1	.	CASSLPGAPEFF	TGTGCCAGCAGCCTCCCCGGGGCACCGGAGTTCTTC
TRBV12-3/TRBV12-4	few	17	TRBJ2-3	TRBD2	CASSPLQRGGRTDTQYF	TGTGCCAGCAGTCCACTACAGCGGGGGGGCAGGACAGATACGCAGTATTTT
TRBV20-1	.	15	TRBJ2-2	.	CCAQPGHKNTGELFF	TGCTGTGCCCAACCGGGACACAAAAACACCGGGGAGCTGTTTTTT
TRBV12-3/TRBV12-4	.	15	TRBJ2-5	.	CASSPPTSGQETQYF	TGTGCCAGCAGCCCCCCCACCAGCGGCCAAGAGACCCAGTACTTC
TRBV20-1	.	14	TRBJ2-1	.	CSASLGRSYNEQFF	TGCAGTGCTTCCCTAGGAAGGTCCTACAATGAGCAGTTCTTC
TRBV12-3/TRBV12-4	.	16	TRBJ2-1	.	CASSLWGDGAGNEQFF	TGTGCCAGCAGTTTATGGGGGGATGGGGCTGGCAATGAGCAGTTCTTC
TRBV7-2	few	13	TRBJ1-2	.	CASSQSGNYGYTF	TGTGCCAGCAGCCAGTCCGGCAACTATGGCTACACCTTC
TRBV19	few	14	TRBJ1-5	.	CATLGVDSNQPQHF	TGTGCCACCTTAGGGGTAGATAGCAATCAGCCCCAGCATTTT
TRBV27	many	12	TRBJ2-1	.	CASRKTENEQFF	TGTGCCAGCAGAAAGACAGAAAATGAGCAGTTCTTC
TRBV6-4	.	15	TRBJ2-3	TRBD2	CASSRGGRRTDTQYF	TGTGCCAGCAGTCGCGGGGGGAGGCGTACAGATACGCAGTATTTT
TRBV7-6	few	15	TRBJ1-4	TRBD1	CASRSRDSAYEKLFF	TGTGCCAGCAGATCCCGGGACAGTGCTTATGAAAAACTGTTTTTT
TRBV6-1	few	14	TRBJ1-2	.	CASSVRGTGYGYTF	TGTGCCAGCAGTGTGAGGGGGACGGGCTATGGCTACACCTTC
TRBV6-1	few	14	TRBJ2-3	TRBD2	CASTGAGRTDTQYF	TGTGCCAGCACCGGAGCGGGGCGCACAGATACGCAGTATTTT
TRBV24-1	few	13	TRBJ2-3	.	CATSGRYTDTQYF	TGTGCCACCAGTGGACGATACACAGATACGCAGTATTTT
TRBV27	few	13	TRBJ1-1	.	CASSLAHNTEAFF	TGTGCCAGCAGTTTAGCCCATAACACTGAAGCTTTCTTT
TRBV29-1	many	13	TRBJ2-5	.	CSVPLGGGETQYF	TGCAGCGTACCCCTAGGGGGTGGGGAGACCCAGTACTTC
TRBV28	few	15	TRBJ2-6	.	CASSFRYSGANVLTF	TGTGCCAGCAGTTTTCGGTACTCTGGGGCCAACGTCCTGACTTTC
TRBV4-1	.	14	TRBJ2-7	.	CASSQDTGTYEQNF	TGCGCCAGCAGCCAAGATACAGGCACCTACGAGCAGAACTTC
TRBV2	few	11	TRBJ1-1	TRBD1	CAPGTGGEAFF	TGTGCCCCTGGGACAGGGGGAGAAGCTTTCTTT
TRBV15	few	16	TRBJ2-2	TRBD1	CATSSPGQGFAGELFF	TGTGCCACCAGCAGCCCGGGACAGGGGTTTGCCGGGGAGCTGTTTTTT
TRBV5-6	.	16	TRBJ2-3	TRBD1	CASSLGGGILTDTQYF	TGTGCCAGCAGCTTGGGAGGGGGCATACTCACAGATACGCAGTATTTT
TRBV5-6	.	15	TRBJ2-7	TRBD2	CASSQLAGDFYEQYF	TGTGCCAGCAGCCAACTAGCGGGAGATTTCTACGAGCAGTACTTC